This TCR beta chain stems from a study of memory CD4+ T cells and cytomegalovirus serostatus. In the study overall: Donors were healthy Belgian adults, several CMV seropositive and roughly 25 seronegative. Points from the study as a whole: CD4+ memory repertoires contained about 40% of the roughly 160 reported CMV TCRbeta sequences.

In the study's own analysis: After removing out-of-frame reads, around 2.2 million distinct TCRbeta sequences remained. Profiling relied on immunoSEQ multiplex PCR, and the TCRdb table lists in-frame clones only, not all of them. D and trimming come from the DNA, and the V and J calls and clone size come from that table. Of fewer than 40,000 clones in the sample, around three quarters are singletons; the top ten hold roughly 5%. Single viable CD3+CD4+CD8-CD45RO+ cells were sorted as the memory CD4+ T cells. In germline, CDR1 is SGHRS, CDR2 YFSETQ. The CDR3 is 11 amino acids. V lost 0 bases, J lost 13 bases, and 10 bases lay in between. On this clone itself: What it recognizes is unknown.

Sequences were obtained from memory CD4+ T cells from blood. The chain joins TRBV5-1 to TRBJ1-2; D remains ambiguous. This clonotype originated in an adult in good health and CMV-seropositive. CDR3 in amino acids: CASSLGGPLTF. For the CDR3, the DNA is TGCGCCAGCAGCTTGGGCGGGCCTCTCACCTTC.